A single sample is the source of the 18 T cell receptor beta chains below, sequenced in a study of T-cell memory formation after mild COVID-19. One entry per CDR3 protein results from TCRdb running MiXCR on the 5' RACE reads. The table has just over 300,000 distinct CDR3 sequences, 19% seen once. The sequencing sample was made of PBMCs or a T cell subset sorted from them (not recorded which). The receptors stem from a man aged 18 to 30 who had mild COVID-19 (a few samples of this study predate the infection). Cell type and time point are not known.

The V call is TRBV4-3, the J call TRBJ2-3; D ambiguous. V shed 4 bases and J shed 4 bases, with 12 bases lying between them. The germline V gene has CDR1 LGHNA and CDR2 YSLEER. The CDR3 loop spans 14 amino acids. CDR3 protein: CASSLRSRSDTQYF. DNA of the CDR3: TGCGCCAGCAGCCTTCGAAGTCGCTCAGATACGCAGTATTTT.

J is TRBJ2-3 and V is TRBV7-2; weak D call: TRBD1 (5 bases). Trimming shortened V by 11 bases and J by 0 bases, and 15 bases separated the two germline ends. The CDR3 length is 14 residues. From germline, CDR1 is SGHTA and CDR2 FQGNSA. The CDR3 is CAGRTAGSTDTQYF. CDR3 DNA sequence: TGTGCCGGAAGAACGGCAGGGAGCACAGATACGCAGTATTTT.

The chain recombines TRBV9 with TRBJ2-3; 10 bases are a match to TRBD1. V lost 0 bases and J lost 3; bases outside the gene matches: 4. CDR1 is SGDLS and CDR2 is YYNGEE in the germline V gene. This CDR3 is 16 amino acids long. The CDR3 region is CASSVAAGQGTDTQYF. The CDR3 DNA follows: TGTGCCAGCAGCGTAGCTGCGGGACAGGGGACAGATACGCAGTATTTT.

This clonotype was observed a few times. V is TRBV7-8 and J is TRBJ2-3, with D unclear. The CDR3 spans 13 residues. Germline V gene lookup returns CDR1 SGHVS and CDR2 FQNEAQ. V was pared by 6 bases and J by 1 base, with 8 bases between. The CDR3 reads CASSSGRTDTQYF. The DNA of the CDR3 is TGTGCCAGCAGTTCCGGCCGCACAGATACGCAGTATTTT.

V usage is TRBV4-1 and J usage is TRBJ2-7, with D possibly being TRBD1 or TRBD2 (5 bases each). Germline V gene sequence: CDR1 MGHRA, CDR2 YSYEKL. This CDR3 is 15 amino acids long. V lost 0 bases, J lost 3 bases, and 12 bases lay in between. CDR3 coding DNA: TGCGCCAGCAGCCAAGATGGGGGAACTGTCTACGAGCAGTACTTC. It translates to CASSQDGGTVYEQYF.

The V gene is TRBV5-1, the J gene TRBJ2-7; tentatively, D is TRBD2 (6 bases). Germline V CDR1 and CDR2: SGHRS, YFSETQ. Trimming shortened V by 8 bases and J by 4 bases, and 10 bases separated the two germline ends. CDR3 length equals 11 residues. CDR3 in amino acids: CASTGEYEQYF. The CDR3, as DNA: TGCGCCAGTACGGGAGAGTACGAGCAGTACTTC.

V usage is TRBV20-1 and J usage is TRBJ2-4; D is undetermined. Germline CDR1 DFQATT, CDR2 SNEGSKA (reference sequence). V lost 6 bases and J lost 6, with 12 bases in between. The CDR3 is 12 residues long. CDR3: CSAPGPGNIQYF. The CDR3 DNA follows: TGCAGTGCCCCCGGGCCGGGAAACATTCAGTACTTC.

V is TRBV3-1 and J is TRBJ1-1; 10 positions agree with TRBD1. The trim removed 4 bases at V and 4 bases at J, leaving 6 bases unmatched. The CDR3 consists of 15 residues. CDR1 is LGHDT and CDR2 is YNNKEL in the germline V gene (reference sequence). CDR3 nucleotides: TGTGCCAGCAGCCTCCCGGGACAGGGGCTCACTGAAGCTTTCTTT. Its translation: CASSLPGQGLTEAFF.

This clonotype was found a few times. This chain uses TRBV7-2 with TRBJ1-5, with no clear D. Germline loops: CDR1 SGHTA, CDR2 FQGNSA. This CDR3 is built from 13 residues. The V end lost 2 bases, the J end lost 5 bases, and 7 bases lay between the germline ends. Here the CDR3 DNA reads TGTGCCAGCAGCTTATCCAGAGATCAGCCCCAGCATTTT. It is translated as CASSLSRDQPQHF.

The genes are TRBV2 and TRBJ2-5, with no clear D. The CDR3 has 13 residues. The ends were cut back, 6 bases at V and 7 bases at J, with 15 bases in the middle. Germline V gives CDR1 SNHLY, CDR2 FYNNEI. This chain's CDR3 is CASSPGTPGTQYF. In nucleotides, the CDR3 is TGTGCCAGCAGCCCCGGTACGCCAGGGACCCAGTACTTC.

This clonotype was seen a few times. V usage is TRBV4-3 and J usage is TRBJ2-5, with D possibly TRBD2 on 5 matching bases. This CDR3 is built from 16 residues. Trimming removed 1 base from V and 4 bases from J, with 16 bases in between. Germline-derived CDR1 and CDR2 are LGHNA and YSLEER. The CDR3 nucleotides read TGCGCCAGCAGCCAAGGTCCCCGGGGATCAGGAGAGACCCAGTACTTC. Translated, it gives CASSQGPRGSGETQYF.

The J gene is TRBJ2-7, the V gene TRBV12-3 or TRBV12-4; D might be TRBD2 (6 bases). V lost 4 bases, J lost 2 bases, and 12 bases lay in between. The CDR3 runs 14 residues. The CDR3 spells CASSSRDSTYEQYF. The CDR3 DNA sequence: TGTGCCAGCAGTTCCCGGGACTCTACCTACGAGCAGTACTTC.

V and J are TRBV4-3 and TRBJ2-7; D is perhaps TRBD1 (5 bases). Germline V gives CDR1 LGHNA, CDR2 YSLEER. The CDR3 extends over 15 amino acids. V was shortened by 4 bases and J by 2 bases, with 15 bases between the two germline ends. CDR3 nucleotides: TGCGCCAGCAGCCCGACAGCCCAGAGGCCCTACGAGCAGTACTTC. Translation: CASSPTAQRPYEQYF.

The chain combines TRBV6-5 with TRBJ2-7; maybe TRBD2 (6 bases). Germline V CDR1 and CDR2: MNHEY, SVGAGI. The germline V and J ends were trimmed by 6 bases and 2 bases, with 14 bases remaining between them. The CDR3 is 14 amino acids. The CDR3 spells CASSHRDSPYEQYV. As DNA, the CDR3 is TGTGCCAGCAGCCATCGGGACTCCCCCTACGAGCAGTACGTC.

Regarding this clonotype: One end of the junction varies from germline; a read error may be responsible. This sequence joins TRBV12-3 or TRBV12-4 and TRBJ2-1, with TRBD1 identical over 8 bases. This CDR3 spans 15 amino acids. The CDR3 is CASSLWDRPDNGQFF. CDR3 nucleotide sequence: TGTGCCAGCAGTTTATGGGACAGGCCTGATAATGGGCAGTTCTTC.

This clonotype was found a few times. The chain carries TRBV28 and TRBJ1-4, with TRBD1 identical over 9 bases. Germline-derived CDR1 and CDR2 are MDHEN and SYDVKM. The CDR3 loop spans 17 amino acids. V lost 5 bases, J lost 2 bases, and 9 bases stayed unmatched. The CDR3 nucleotides are TGTGCCAGCAGTCCGTACAGGGGGCGTCGCACTAATGAAAAACTGTTTTTT. This gives the protein CASSPYRGRRTNEKLFF.

This clonotype turned up a few times. The chain is built from TRBV20-1 and TRBJ2-7; D is perhaps TRBD1 (5 bases). V was pared by 7 bases and J by 3 bases, with 10 bases between. The germline V gene encodes CDR1 DFQATT and CDR2 SNEGSKA (reference sequence). The CDR3 loop spans 11 amino acids. The CDR3 protein is CSVSGNYEQYF. CDR3 coding DNA: TGCAGTGTCTCAGGGAACTACGAGCAGTACTTC.

The rearrangement links TRBV20-1 to TRBJ1-5; D is uncertain. The germline V gene has CDR1 DFQATT and CDR2 SNEGSKA (reference sequence). V was pared by 5 bases and J by 3 bases, with 14 bases between. There are 14 residues in the CDR3. This chain's CDR3 is CSADAGNYNQPQHF. The CDR3 nucleotides are TGCAGTGCTGACGCGGGAAACTACAATCAGCCCCAGCATTTT.